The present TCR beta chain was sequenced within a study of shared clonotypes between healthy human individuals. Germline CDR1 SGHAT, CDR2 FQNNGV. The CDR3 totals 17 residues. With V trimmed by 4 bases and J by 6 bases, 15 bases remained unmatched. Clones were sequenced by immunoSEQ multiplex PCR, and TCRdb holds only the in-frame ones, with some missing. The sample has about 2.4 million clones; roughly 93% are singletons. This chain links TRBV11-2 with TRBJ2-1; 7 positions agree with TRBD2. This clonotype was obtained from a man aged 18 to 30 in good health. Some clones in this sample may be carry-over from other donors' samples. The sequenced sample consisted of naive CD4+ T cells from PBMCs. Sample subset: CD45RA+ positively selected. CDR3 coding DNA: TGTGCCAGCAGCTCATTAGGAGCCCAGGCTAGCGGCAATGAGCAGTTCTTC. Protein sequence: CASSSLGAQASGNEQFF. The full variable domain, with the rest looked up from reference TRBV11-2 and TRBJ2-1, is EAGVAQSPRYKIIEKRQSVAFWCNPISGHATLYWYQQILGQGPKLLIQFQNNGVVDDSQLPKDRFSAERLKGVDSTLKIQPAKLEDSAVYLCASSSLGAQASGNEQFFGPGTRLTVL.